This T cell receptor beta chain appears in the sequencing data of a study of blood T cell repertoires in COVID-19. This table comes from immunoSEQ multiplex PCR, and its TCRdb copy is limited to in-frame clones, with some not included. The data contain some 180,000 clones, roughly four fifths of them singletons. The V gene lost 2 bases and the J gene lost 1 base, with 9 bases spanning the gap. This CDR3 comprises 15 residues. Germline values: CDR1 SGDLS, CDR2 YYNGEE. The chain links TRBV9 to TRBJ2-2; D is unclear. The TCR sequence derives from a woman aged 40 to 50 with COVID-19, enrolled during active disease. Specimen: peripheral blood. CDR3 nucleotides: TGTGCCAGCAGCGTGTGGCAGGAGAACACCGGGGAGCTGTTTTTT. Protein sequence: CASSVWQENTGELFF.